This TCR beta chain comes out of a study of Ad26.COV2.S vaccination and SARS-CoV-2 variants. Study outcomes and limitations: Participants in the vaccine arm had higher spike-specific TCR breadth; placebo recipients had lower. Breadth and depth estimates from TCRs may understate total T cell responses.

The germline V and J ends were trimmed by 6 bases and 5 bases, with 10 bases remaining between them. The CDR3 totals 13 residues. The germline V gene has CDR1 LNHDA and CDR2 SQIVND (reference sequence). TCRdb's copy holds only in-frame clones and misses some; the assay was immunoSEQ multiplex PCR. Of about 420,000 clones detected, approximately 88% appear once; the ten largest clones hold less than 4.5%. Treatment reported: approximately 18 received Ad26.COV2.S at low or high dose, single or two shots; 5 received placebo; per-sample allocation not given. The investigators took samples on day 63 after the first vaccine or placebo injection. As regards this clone: Its cognate antigen is unknown.

This sequence originates from a person aged 18-65 years who received the Ad26.COV2.S COVID-19 vaccine or a placebo. The rearrangement uses TRBV19 and TRBJ2-2, with D perhaps TRBD1 (6 bases). Sample: peripheral blood, taken in a trial of Ad26.COV2.S vaccine versus placebo. The CDR3 sequence is CASRTQGTGELFF. The CDR3 DNA follows: TGTGCCAGTAGGACACAGGGAACCGGGGAGCTGTTTTTT.